The 15 T cell receptor beta chains below were found in one sample sequenced in a study of blood T cells in healthy people across ages. A second PCR of roughly 6 to 12 cycles used a sample-barcoded 5' primer and a J-beta primer mix. MiXCR was run by TCRdb on the 5' RACE reads, yielding one entry per CDR3 protein. The repertoire holds 600,000 or so distinct CDR3 sequences, 40% to 50% seen once, with approximately 23% in the top ten. The sample consisted of blood. These receptors were collected from a man at least 80 years old in good health.

This clonotype was seen more than once but under ten times. The rearrangement uses TRBV24-1 and TRBJ2-5, with a tentative D call TRBD2 (6 bases). The CDR3 runs to 14 residues. V was clipped by 6 bases and J by 3 bases, with 13 bases between them. In germline, CDR1 is KGHDR, CDR2 SFDVKD. CDR3 residues: CATSPAGREETQYF. The CDR3 region has the DNA TGTGCCACCAGTCCGGCGGGGCGGGAAGAGACCCAGTACTTC.

In its sample, this clonotype was seen a few times. In DNA, the CDR3 is TGCAGCGTGCGACGGGACGGGTTTCGGGAGACCCAGTACTTC. This encodes CSVRRDGFRETQYF. The chain employs TRBV29-1 and TRBJ2-5, with D perhaps given as TRBD1 or TRBD2 (5 bases each). CDR3 length: 14 residues. Per the germline V gene, CDR1 is SQVTM and CDR2 is ANQGSEA. Trimming took 6 bases from V and 5 from J, leaving 19 bases between them.

The V and J genes are TRBV5-1 and TRBJ2-1; 7 bases align to TRBD1. The ends lost 7 bases at V and 3 bases at J; junction bases unmatched: 16. This CDR3 contains 17 residues. CDR1 and CDR2 from the germline V gene are SGHRS and YFSETQ. CDR3 protein: CASGLPTGKNHYNEQFF. For the CDR3, the DNA is TGCGCCAGCGGACTTCCGACAGGGAAGAATCACTACAATGAGCAGTTCTTC.

This chain connects TRBV20-1 to TRBJ1-6; D unclear. V was shortened by 1 base and J by 6 bases, with 13 bases between the two germline ends. CDR1 is DFQATT, CDR2 SNEGSKA, per germline (reference sequence). This CDR3 is 15 amino acids long. The CDR3 nucleotides read TGCAGTGCTAGAGGTCGAGGGCTAGGTAATTCACCCCTCCACTTT. Translation: CSARGRGLGNSPLHF.

This clonotype was detected many times. The chain recombines TRBV6-6 with TRBJ1-1; the D is unclear. The CDR3 runs 12 residues. The ends were cut back, 1 base at V and 2 bases at J, with 2 bases in the middle. Germline CDR1 reads MNHNY; CDR2 reads SVGAGI (reference sequence). CDR3 protein: CASSYFNTEAFF. The CDR3 region has the DNA TGTGCCAGCAGTTACTTCAACACTGAAGCTTTCTTT.

On this clonotype itself: A much larger clone is a single base away; this may be a read error. This chain links TRBV6-6 with TRBJ2-7; D is ambiguous. Germline lookup yields CDR1 MNHNY and CDR2 SVGAGI (reference sequence). The CDR3 contains 12 residues. Trimming pared 6 bases from V and 2 bases from J, leaving 8 bases between. CDR3 nucleotide sequence: TGTGCCAGCAGACCAGCAGCCTACGAGCAGTACTTC. Translation gives CASRPAAYEQYF.

The chain has TRBV7-3 and TRBJ2-1; the D gene is possibly TRBD2 (6 bases). V was pared by 1 base and J by 8 bases, with 18 bases between. CDR3 size: 16 residues. Germline CDR1 reads SGHTA; CDR2 reads FQGTGA. The CDR3 region is CASSLKEGAGVDEQFF. Written as DNA, the CDR3 is TGTGCCAGCAGCTTAAAGGAGGGAGCCGGTGTGGATGAGCAGTTCTTC.

V usage is TRBV7-3 and J usage is TRBJ2-7; D remains unclear. Trimming shortened V by 5 bases and J by 5 bases, and 13 bases separated the two germline ends. The CDR3 runs to 13 residues. Germline values: CDR1 SGHTA, CDR2 FQGTGA. CDR3 sequence: CASSAIPRDEQYF. CDR3 bases: TGTGCCAGCAGCGCTATACCCAGAGACGAGCAGTACTTC.

This clonotype has only a few counts. The CDR3 protein is CSAQDRGLAAGSYEQYF. DNA of the CDR3: TGCAGTGCTCAGGACAGAGGACTAGCGGCAGGCTCCTACGAGCAGTACTTC. This chain uses TRBV20-1 with TRBJ2-7; 10 nucleotides agree with TRBD2. The ends lost 5 bases at V and 0 bases at J; junction bases unmatched: 13. The CDR3 has 17 residues. Germline loops: CDR1 DFQATT, CDR2 SNEGSKA (reference sequence).

Concerning this clonotype itself: This may stem from a read error, because a much larger clone lies one nucleotide away. This chain joins TRBV6-6 and TRBJ1-1; no reliable D call. This CDR3 spans 13 amino acids. With 0 bases removed from V and 9 bases from J, the gap between germline ends came to 11 bases. Looked up from germline, CDR1 is MNHNY and CDR2 is SVGAGI (reference sequence). The CDR3: CASSYSERTKAFF. In DNA form, the CDR3 reads TGTGCCAGCAGTTACTCGGAGAGGACTAAAGCTTTCTTT.

This clonotype appeared a few times. The gene calls are TRBV5-1 and TRBJ2-7; a weak D match, TRBD2 (5 bases). Trimming took 0 bases from V and 0 from J, leaving 13 bases between them. The CDR3 spans 16 residues. Germline CDR1 and CDR2: SGHRS and YFSETQ. In nucleotides, the CDR3 is TGCGCCAGCAGCTTGGAACCGGGGTCCAACTCCTACGAGCAGTACTTC. It codes for CASSLEPGSNSYEQYF.

The CDR3 DNA is TGTGCCAGCAGCTTCAGGGACAGGGGGACGACTAACTATGGCTACACCTTC. Translated: CASSFRDRGTTNYGYTF. This chain links TRBV13 with TRBJ1-2; 11 nucleotides agree with TRBD1. V lost 3 bases to trimming and J lost 0 bases; unmatched junction nucleotides: 6. Germline loops: CDR1 PRHDT, CDR2 FYEKMQ (reference sequence). The CDR3 consists of 17 residues.

In DNA form, the CDR3 reads TGTGCCAGCAGCCCGCGGGTGACTAGCGGGGCCTACGAGCAGTACTTC. Protein product: CASSPRVTSGAYEQYF. The V and J genes are TRBV7-2 and TRBJ2-4; the match to TRBD2 covers 11 bases. The last part of the DNA fits TRBJ2-7 better; the J call may be wrong. The CDR3 is 16 amino acids. Germline V gene data show CDR1 as SGHTA and CDR2 as FQGNSA.

V and J are TRBV7-2 and TRBJ2-3; TRBD1 agrees at 8 bases. Trimming took 5 bases from V and 6 from J; bases not matched to a gene: 10. Germline V gives CDR1 SGHTA, CDR2 FQGNSA. The CDR3 contains 15 residues. In nucleotides, the CDR3 is TGTGCCAGCAGCCCGCGGACAGGGTTGGGGGATACGCAGTATTTT. Amino acids: CASSPRTGLGDTQYF. Complete variable domain (other parts from reference TRBV7-2 and TRBJ2-3): GAGVSQSPSNKVTEKGKDVELRCDPISGHTALYWYRQSLGQGLEFLIYFQGNSAPDKSGLPSDRFSAERTGGSVSTLTIQRTQQEDSAVYLCASSPRTGLGDTQYFGPGTRLTVL.

There are a few counts of this clonotype. The rearrangement uses TRBV25-1 and TRBJ2-1; 9 positions match TRBD2. The V segment lost 5 bases and the J segment 5 bases; nucleotides outside the gene matches: 10. Per the germline V gene, CDR1 is MGHDK and CDR2 is SYGVNS. The CDR3 is made up of 16 amino acids. DNA of the CDR3: TGTGCCAGCAGTCCCGAGACTAGCGGATGGAACAATGAGCAGTTCTTC. It encodes CASSPETSGWNNEQFF.